These 12 T cell receptor beta chains share one sample of origin, sequenced in a study of blood T cell repertoires in COVID-19. The repertoire was sequenced with immunoSEQ multiplex PCR; TCRdb's copy has only in-frame clones and lacks some. This sample yields about 380,000 clones, of which roughly 90% are seen a single time; about 2.7% belongs to the top ten. Specimen: PBMCs or T cells enriched from blood (not recorded which). The source is a woman in her thirties who had recovered from COVID-19.

The chain uses TRBV28 and TRBJ1-2; 7 bases agree with TRBD1. This CDR3 contains 15 residues. Germline trimming cut 10 bases from V and 0 bases from J; bases unmatched to any gene: 11. Looked up from germline, CDR1 is MDHEN and CDR2 is SYDVKM. CDR3 nucleotides: TGTGCCACTCACAGGGGACCCGTATCTAACTATGGCTACACCTTC. This gives the protein CATHRGPVSNYGYTF.

V and J are TRBV10-3 and TRBJ2-2; 10 bases match TRBD2. V lost 3 bases and J lost 1; bases outside the gene matches: 8. This CDR3 has 18 residues. The germline V gene encodes CDR1 ENHRY and CDR2 SYGVKD. The CDR3 nucleotides read TGTGCCATCAGTGAAAGGGTAGCGGGAGGAGGGAACACCGGGGAGCTGTTTTTT. Its protein product is CAISERVAGGGNTGELFF.

The CDR3 DNA reads as TGCAGCGTTGAAGAAGCCGGACTAGCTGCCTACAATGAGCAGTTCTTC. Its translation: CSVEEAGLAAYNEQFF. The chain couples TRBV29-1 to TRBJ2-1, with TRBD2 identical over 8 bases. Germline CDR1 reads SQVTM; CDR2 reads ANQGSEA. The CDR3 is 16 residues long. Unmatched junction bases numbered 6, after V lost 0 bases and J lost 2 bases.

The sample holds one count of this clone. CDR3 region: CASSLEGATEAFF. For the CDR3, the DNA is TGTGCCAGCAGCTTAGAAGGGGCCACTGAAGCTTTCTTT. The genes are TRBV7-9 and TRBJ1-1; a weak D match, TRBD1 (5 bases). Germline V lookup: CDR1 SEHNR, CDR2 FQNEAQ (reference sequence). Deletions cut 1 base from V and 4 bases from J, with 7 bases between. The CDR3 totals 13 residues.

The chain uses TRBV5-8 and TRBJ1-5; 7 bases match TRBD1. CDR3 length: 17 residues. With V trimmed by 4 bases and J by 4 bases, 14 bases remained unmatched. Germline V gene lookup returns CDR1 SGHTS and CDR2 YDEGEE. Written as DNA, the CDR3 is TGTGCCAGCAGCATTGATCTTGGACAGGCAGAGAATCAGCCCCAGCATTTT. Protein product: CASSIDLGQAENQPQHF.

This chain links TRBV19 with TRBJ2-3; 9 bases map to TRBD1. This CDR3 region has 14 residues. The germline V gene has CDR1 LNHDA and CDR2 SQIVND (reference sequence). V trimming: 9 bases; J trimming: 6 bases; junction bases outside the gene matches: 10. CDR3 sequence (DNA): TGTGCCAGCGTACAGGGGGCATCAGGGGATACGCAGTATTTT. This translates into CASVQGASGDTQYF.

The chain recombines TRBV11-2 with TRBJ2-7; 7 nucleotides align to TRBD1. V dropped 5 bases and J dropped 1; count of bases not matched to a gene: 11. The CDR3 has 16 amino acids. Germline values: CDR1 SGHAT, CDR2 FQNNGV. CDR3 protein: CASSPVNRDRSYEQYF. The CDR3 nucleotides read TGTGCCAGCAGCCCCGTAAATCGGGACAGATCCTACGAGCAGTACTTC.

CDR3 residues: CASSRTATYEQYF. CDR3 DNA sequence: TGTGCCAGCAGCCGGACAGCCACCTACGAGCAGTACTTC. The rearrangement joins TRBV12-3 or TRBV12-4 to TRBJ2-7, with a weak D call TRBD1 (6 bases). This CDR3 has 13 residues. V lost 6 bases, J lost 2 bases, and 11 bases lay in between.

V is TRBV28 and J is TRBJ1-1, with a weak D call TRBD1 (6 bases). Germline values: CDR1 MDHEN, CDR2 SYDVKM. Between the trimmed V and J ends, which lost 4 bases and 5 bases, there was a span of 20 bases. The length of the CDR3 is 16 residues. The CDR3 bases are TGTGCCAGCAGTTCCAAATTTGGGGGGGCAGGGACTGAAGCTTTCTTT. Protein sequence: CASSSKFGGAGTEAFF.

The rearrangement uses TRBV7-6 and TRBJ1-4, with a possible D match to TRBD1 (6 bases). Trimming left V 1 base short and J 2 bases short, with 17 bases between. Germline CDR1 is SGHVS and CDR2 is FNYEAQ. The CDR3 runs 18 residues. The CDR3 protein is CASSLGLRTERTNEKLFF. CDR3 DNA: TGTGCCAGCAGCTTAGGGCTAAGGACAGAGCGGACTAATGAAAAACTGTTTTTT.

This clone was detected only once. This chain links TRBV7-3 with TRBJ2-1; 9 nucleotides agree with TRBD1. Unmatched junction bases numbered 17, after V lost 5 bases and J lost 9 bases. This CDR3 region has 17 residues. Germline V gene data show CDR1 as SGHTA and CDR2 as FQGTGA. The CDR3, as DNA: TGTGCCAGCAGCCTCCTGGGACAGGGAACCTTTGGGGCTGAGCAGTTCTTC. As protein: CASSLLGQGTFGAEQFF.

The chain employs TRBV5-4 and TRBJ2-4, with 10 bases lining up with TRBD2. Germline values: CDR1 SGHNT, CDR2 YYREEE (reference sequence). This CDR3 spans 16 amino acids. V was pared by 0 bases and J by 8 bases, with 8 bases of the junction left unmatched. In DNA form, the CDR3 reads TGTGCCAGCAGCTTGGTGGTAGCGGGAGGTTCTGACATTCAGTACTTC. It encodes CASSLVVAGGSDIQYF.